This is a list of T cell receptor beta chains from one sample in a study of CXCR3-negative and CXCR3-positive naive CD8 T cells. One entry per CDR3 protein, without DNA, is what TCRdb gives after re-calling the 5' RACE reads. The sample holds 45,000 to 70,000 distinct CDR3 sequences. The sample comprised memory CD8+ T cells from blood. These TCRs come from a human donor in good health. Some clones in this sample may be carry-over from other donors' samples. Each CDR3 is given with its conserved first and last residue. Each record gives: V gene, J gene, CDR3 protein.

V: TRBV29-1
J: TRBJ2-2
CDR3: CSVEDRDETGELFF

V: TRBV3-1
J: TRBJ1-1
CDR3: CASSQPSGTKAFF

V: TRBV29-1
J: TRBJ2-1
CDR3: CSVEDPSGRLTYNEQFF

V: TRBV13
J: TRBJ1-1
CDR3: CASSPGLNTEAFF

V: TRBV29-1
J: TRBJ2-7
CDR3: CSVVGGGGRDFYEQYF

V: TRBV4-2
J: TRBJ2-1
CDR3: CASSQDAGGPNEQFF

V: TRBV27
J: TRBJ2-5
CDR3: CASSLWVGETQYF

V: TRBV7-9
J: TRBJ1-1
CDR3: CASSFGGNTEAFF

V: TRBV29-1
J: TRBJ2-2
CDR3: CSAGDWASGMGGELFF

V: TRBV7-6
J: TRBJ2-7
CDR3: CASSPPGINEQYF

V: TRBV27
J: TRBJ2-1
CDR3: CASSSSEGATYNEQFF

V: TRBV7-9
J: TRBJ2-2
CDR3: CASSGAGELFF

V: TRBV28
J: TRBJ2-7
CDR3: CASRLTGTGWNEQYF

V: TRBV6-5
J: TRBJ2-3
CDR3: CASSYLTGTTDTQYF

V: TRBV10-2
J: TRBJ1-1
CDR3: CACGGTPGSSEDTEAFF